This is a list of T cell receptor beta chains from one sample in a study of OX40 agonist ivuxolimab in advanced cancers. TCRdb's table, derived via immunoSEQ multiplex PCR, lists solely in-frame clones and lacks some. This sample has some 6,100 clones, with over 70% found just once. The material sequenced was CD4+ or CD8+ T cells sorted from blood, taken in a trial of the OX40 agonist ivuxolimab. The receptors were gathered from an adult with an advanced solid tumor such as melanoma, head and neck, liver or kidney cancer. Each CDR3 is given with its conserved first and last residue. D genes are given only for firm matches. Part of the rows lack a size; the others show once, few, many or a class for expanded clones.

CASSPLLGSTYEQYF,TGCGCCAGCAGCCCCCTCCTCGGGTCAACCTACGAGCAGTACTTC,.,.,TRBJ2-7,TRBV4-1
CASSLAELNQPQHF,TGTGCCAGCAGCTTAGCTGAGTTAAATCAGCCCCAGCATTTT,.,.,TRBJ1-5,TRBV7-2
CASSLGGGNQPQHF,TGTGCCAGCAGCTTGGGGGGAGGCAATCAGCCCCAGCATTTT,.,.,TRBJ1-5,TRBV13
CASSGLAGGTVDTQYF,TGTGCCAGCAGCGGACTAGCGGGAGGCACAGTAGATACGCAGTATTTT,TRBD2,few,TRBJ2-3,TRBV5-5
CASRTSRAGNYGYTF,TGTGCCAGCAGGACGAGTCGGGCAGGGAACTATGGCTACACCTTC,.,.,TRBJ1-2,TRBV21-1
CASSWGDRGGNTIYF,TGTGCCAGCAGCTGGGGGGACAGGGGAGGAAACACCATATATTTT,TRBD1,.,TRBJ1-3,TRBV9
CASSQGLPYEQYF,TGCGCCAGCAGCCAAGGCCTGCCCTACGAGCAGTACTTC,.,.,TRBJ2-7,TRBV4-1
CASRVSRGSYGYTF,TGTGCCAGCCGCGTGAGCAGGGGCTCGTATGGCTACACCTTC,.,few,TRBJ1-2,TRBV27
CASSGGATDTQYF,TGTGCCAGCAGCGGGGGGGCCACAGATACGCAGTATTTT,TRBD2,few,TRBJ2-3,TRBV6-4
CASSEYRGRQETQYF,TGTGCCAGCAGTGAATATAGAGGGCGGCAAGAGACCCAGTACTTC,.,few,TRBJ2-5,TRBV25-1
CATSTRGATNEKLFF,TGTGCCACTTCGACAAGGGGCGCAACTAATGAAAAACTGTTTTTT,.,.,TRBJ1-4,TRBV10-3
CASNDRGNTEAFF,TGTGCCAGTAACGACAGGGGGAACACTGAAGCTTTCTTT,TRBD1,.,TRBJ1-1,TRBV19
CASSLSKGTEAFF,TGTGCCAGCAGTTTATCCAAGGGGACTGAAGCCTTCTTT,.,.,TRBJ1-1,TRBV27
CASSLGIGGAEQFF,TGTGCTAGCAGCTTAGGAATAGGGGGAGCTGAGCAGTTCTTC,.,.,TRBJ2-1,TRBV7-7
CASSHSRDSNQPQHF,TGCGCCAGCAGCCACAGCCGGGACAGCAATCAGCCCCAGCATTTT,.,.,TRBJ1-5,TRBV4-3